This TCR beta chain was sequenced during a study of blood T cell repertoires in COVID-19 (TCRdb year 2020). Regarding the study in general: The collaborator samples originated in the United States, Italy and Spain and spanned the acute and convalescent phases of COVID-19. The prospective study material was composed of cDNA or gDNA derived from T cells, B-cell-depleted T cells, or PBMCs. The dataset comprised deeply sampled blood TCRbeta repertoires from subjects exposed to, actively infected with, or recovered from COVID-19. The repertoires were made available in a free public database intended to serve as a resource for research on the immune response to SARS-CoV-2. Samples were obtained from the ongoing ImmuneRACE study (first 160 participants) and from 1,000 to 1,500 subjects provided by 6 global collaborators. A de-identified subject ID, COVID-19 status, age in years and sex were almost always included in the sample metadata. Where available, HLA class I and class II types were taken from metadata supplied by the sample provider and were not determined by assay-based typing. What the research found in general, with its limitations: Clinical and demographic metadata were provided uncurated, with the amount varying by source and participant.

TCRbeta CDR3 regions were amplified from genomic DNA using the immunoSEQ Assay, a bias-controlled multiplex PCR. The authors' analysis ran thus. Nucleated cell counts per sample were estimated from amplification of reference gene primers within the assay. Sequence reads were collapsed and filtered to measure the absolute abundance of every unique TCRbeta CDR3 rearrangement. Productive Simpson clonality was computed per sample as the square root of Simpson's diversity index over productive rearrangements. The immuneACCESS repertoire file appears here via TCRdb, limited to in-frame rearrangements. These files lack a portion of the clones; in checked studies, under half of the deficit traces to unresolved V genes, and the cause of the others is not known. That table supplies the V and J calls and clone size; D and trimming were determined from the DNA. The table for this sample lists approximately 290,000 clones; more than 65% of them were counted only once. 15% to 18% of the sample is in the top ten clones.

In Seattle, one collaborating source enrolled patients while the infection was active and tracked those patients longitudinally over the course of disease. Whole blood was collected in K2EDTA tubes by collaborating institutions according to the institutions' own protocols. For TCRbeta analysis, collaborators shipped samples as frozen whole blood, isolated PBMCs, or DNA extracted from either of those sample types. This clone was counted only a few times. The antigen it binds to is not known. No base qualities exist here, and no much larger clone lies one base off it. V was cut back by 4 bases and J by 4 bases, leaving a gap of 7 bases between them. Counted from cysteine to phenylalanine, this CDR3 has 12 amino acids. The entry retains the CDR3 DNA only, 36 bases that are in frame from base 1.

The sample consisted of peripheral blood. This TCR was sampled from a person aged 65-85 years with COVID-19, enrolled during active disease. The chain is assembled from TRBV12-3 or TRBV12-4 and TRBJ1-1, with the D gene uncertain. The DNA sequence follows: TGTGCCAGCAGTTGGTGGAGCACTGAAGCTTTCTTT. This yields the protein CASSWWSTEAFF.